These T cell receptor beta chains were read from a single sample in a study of T cells after yellow fever vaccination. TCRdb called the 5' RACE reads again in MiXCR, with one record for every CDR3 protein. The table shows 250,000 or so distinct CDR3 sequences, with about 3.7% occurring only once. The material was PBMCs, obtained 15 days after the yellow fever booster vaccination. These receptors came from a man aged 18 to 29 who received the YFV17D yellow fever vaccine. CDR3s include the opening cysteine and the closing phenylalanine or tryptophan. The order of the fields is J gene, clone size, D gene, V gene, CDR3 protein, CDR3 DNA. A D gene is named only where the DNA matches it firmly. The size entry is marked missing in some rows and otherwise reads once, few, many or a size class.

j_call: TRBJ1-2
clone_size: many
d_call: .
v_call: TRBV12-3/TRBV12-4
cdr3_aa: CASAQGSGYTF
cdr3_nt: TGTGCCAGCGCGCAGGGGTCTGGCTACACCTTC

j_call: TRBJ2-5
clone_size: many
d_call: .
v_call: TRBV15
cdr3_aa: CATSRLWSLYQETQYF
cdr3_nt: TGTGCCACCAGTAGGCTGTGGAGCCTGTACCAAGAGACCCAGTACTTC

j_call: TRBJ1-1
clone_size: many
d_call: TRBD1
v_call: TRBV28
cdr3_aa: CASSWGGQGEAFF
cdr3_nt: TGTGCCAGCAGTTGGGGGGGACAGGGCGAAGCTTTCTTT

j_call: TRBJ2-7
clone_size: many
d_call: TRBD1
v_call: TRBV18
cdr3_aa: CASSGDRELYEQYF
cdr3_nt: TGTGCCAGCTCAGGCGACAGGGAGCTCTACGAGCAGTACTTC

j_call: TRBJ1-5
clone_size: many
d_call: TRBD1
v_call: TRBV7-9
cdr3_aa: CASSPGGTDGNQPQHF
cdr3_nt: TGTGCCAGCAGCCCAGGGGGGACCGATGGCAATCAGCCCCAGCATTTT

j_call: TRBJ2-2
clone_size: many
d_call: TRBD2
v_call: TRBV4-1
cdr3_aa: CASSHRWSGEINTGELFF
cdr3_nt: TGCGCCAGCAGCCACAGATGGAGCGGGGAGATTAACACCGGGGAGCTGTTTTTT

j_call: TRBJ1-6
clone_size: many
d_call: .
v_call: TRBV7-2
cdr3_aa: CASNPGEGHYNSPLHF
cdr3_nt: TGTGCCAGCAACCCTGGGGAAGGCCACTATAATTCACCCCTCCACTTT

j_call: TRBJ2-1
clone_size: many
d_call: TRBD2
v_call: TRBV20-1
cdr3_aa: CSARKRGGSSYNEQFF
cdr3_nt: TGCAGTGCTAGAAAGCGGGGGGGTAGCTCCTACAATGAGCAGTTCTTC

j_call: TRBJ1-1
clone_size: .
d_call: .
v_call: TRBV5-1
cdr3_aa: CASSLEGRGDTEAFF
cdr3_nt: TGCGCCAGCAGCTTGGAGGGCAGAGGGGACACTGAAGCTTTCTTT

j_call: TRBJ2-6
clone_size: many
d_call: .
v_call: TRBV7-2
cdr3_aa: CASSLAGYVPGANVLTF
cdr3_nt: TGTGCCAGCAGCTTAGCGGGTTATGTCCCTGGGGCCAACGTCCTGACTTTC

j_call: TRBJ2-3
clone_size: many
d_call: .
v_call: TRBV3-2
cdr3_aa: CASSQEGRGKGDTQYF
cdr3_nt: TGTGCCAGCAGCCAAGAGGGGCGGGGCAAGGGAGATACGCAGTATTTT

j_call: TRBJ1-1
clone_size: many
d_call: .
v_call: TRBV30
cdr3_aa: CAWRMNTEAFF
cdr3_nt: TGTGCCTGGAGAATGAACACTGAAGCTTTCTTT

j_call: TRBJ2-7
clone_size: many
d_call: .
v_call: TRBV29-1
cdr3_aa: CSVALTLSSYEQYF
cdr3_nt: TGCAGCGTTGCCCTGACGTTGAGCTCCTACGAGCAGTACTTC

j_call: TRBJ2-2
clone_size: .
d_call: .
v_call: TRBV5-5
cdr3_aa: CASSLGMDQTGELFF
cdr3_nt: TGTGCCAGCAGCTTGGGTATGGACCAGACCGGGGAGCTGTTTTTT

j_call: TRBJ2-3
clone_size: many
d_call: TRBD2
v_call: TRBV20-1
cdr3_aa: CSARVAQRGGQSADTQYF
cdr3_nt: TGCAGTGCTAGGGTTGCCCAGCGGGGGGGCCAGTCTGCAGATACGCAGTATTTT

j_call: TRBJ2-5
clone_size: few
d_call: .
v_call: TRBV12-3/TRBV12-4
cdr3_aa: CASSAPGIGLQETQYF
cdr3_nt: TGTGCCAGCAGTGCCCCCGGGATTGGGCTCCAAGAGACCCAGTACTTC

j_call: TRBJ1-1
clone_size: many
d_call: .
v_call: TRBV20-1
cdr3_aa: CSAISGVNTEAFF
cdr3_nt: TGCAGTGCAATATCAGGGGTGAACACTGAAGCTTTCTTT